The sample holds a few counts of the clone carrying this TCR beta chain. What it binds is not known. Each TCR beta library was made by quantitative 5'-RACE that incorporated molecular barcodes. TCRdb itself ran the 5' RACE reads through MiXCR, one entry per CDR3 protein. The table lists roughly 670,000 distinct CDR3 sequences, 19% of them singletons. This specimen comes from a study of CD8 T cells in ankylosing spondylitis. Broader study findings: Apparently characteristic of ankylosing spondylitis blood was a TCR beta motif (about eight highly homologous variants). Clones linked to disease were reported to show significant enrichment in matched ankylosing spondylitis synovial fluid. As for the disease-linked clones, they showed a CD8+ phenotype and occurred at relatively low frequencies in peripheral blood. Certain motif variants had earlier appeared in reactive arthritis synovial fluid and blood.

Germline trimming cut 4 bases from V and 2 bases from J; bases unmatched to any gene: 5. CDR1 and CDR2 (germline): SQVTM, ANQGSEA. The length of the CDR3 is 13 residues. This sequence originates from a male donor with ankylosing spondylitis. The V call is TRBV29-1, the J call TRBJ2-7, with 7 nucleotides matching TRBD2. Sample: blood, either unsorted or a sorted T cell fraction (not recorded which). The CDR3 reads CSVVAGNPYEQYF. In nucleotides, the CDR3 is TGCAGCGTTGTAGCGGGTAATCCCTACGAGCAGTACTTC.